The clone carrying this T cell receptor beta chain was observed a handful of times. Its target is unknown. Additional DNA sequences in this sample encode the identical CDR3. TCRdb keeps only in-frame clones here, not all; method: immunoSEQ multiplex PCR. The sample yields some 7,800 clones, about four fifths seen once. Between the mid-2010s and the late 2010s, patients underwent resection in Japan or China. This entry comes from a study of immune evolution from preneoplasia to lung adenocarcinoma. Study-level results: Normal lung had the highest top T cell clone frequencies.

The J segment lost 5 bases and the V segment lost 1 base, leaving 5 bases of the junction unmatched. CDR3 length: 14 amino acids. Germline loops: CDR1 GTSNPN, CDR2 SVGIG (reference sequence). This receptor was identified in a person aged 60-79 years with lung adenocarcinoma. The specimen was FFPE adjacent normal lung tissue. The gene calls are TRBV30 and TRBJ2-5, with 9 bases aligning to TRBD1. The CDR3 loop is CAWSGGQGSETQYF. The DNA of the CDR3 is TGTGCCTGGAGTGGGGGACAGGGAAGCGAGACCCAGTACTTC.